This TCR beta chain was identified during a study of shared clonotypes between healthy human individuals. Whole-study findings and limits: An anticipated effect of sequencing depth on clonotype sharing among donors was recognized. The sole specimen, blood, was sampled, and tissue repertoires likely differ.

The V gene lost 4 bases and the J gene lost 4 bases, with 12 bases spanning the gap. Germline V gene lookup returns CDR1 SGHDN and CDR2 FVKESK. This CDR3 is 14 amino acids long. Turning to this clone: Its specificity is not known.

Assay: immunoSEQ multiplex PCR; the TCRdb copy retains only in-frame clones and omits some. Of some 490,000 clones detected, about 78% appear once; the ten largest clones hold more than 10%. Donors, healthy HIV-negative adults, lacked recent acute infections or vaccinations. Sequences were obtained from PBMCs. The chain joins TRBV14 to TRBJ2-3; the D gene is possibly TRBD2 (5 bases). This receptor was taken from a woman aged 40 to 50 in good health. Some clones in this sample may be carry-over from other donors' samples. CDR3 bases: TGTGCCAGCAGCCGACGTCAGGAGGCAGATACGCAGTATTTT. Translated, it gives CASSRRQEADTQYF. The variable domain in full, completed from reference TRBV14 and TRBJ2-3, reads EAGVTQFPSHSVIEKGQTVTLRCDPISGHDNLYWYRRVMGKEIKFLLHFVKESKQDESGMPNNRFLAERTGGTYSTLKVQPAELEDSGVYFCASSRRQEADTQYFGPGTRLTVL.